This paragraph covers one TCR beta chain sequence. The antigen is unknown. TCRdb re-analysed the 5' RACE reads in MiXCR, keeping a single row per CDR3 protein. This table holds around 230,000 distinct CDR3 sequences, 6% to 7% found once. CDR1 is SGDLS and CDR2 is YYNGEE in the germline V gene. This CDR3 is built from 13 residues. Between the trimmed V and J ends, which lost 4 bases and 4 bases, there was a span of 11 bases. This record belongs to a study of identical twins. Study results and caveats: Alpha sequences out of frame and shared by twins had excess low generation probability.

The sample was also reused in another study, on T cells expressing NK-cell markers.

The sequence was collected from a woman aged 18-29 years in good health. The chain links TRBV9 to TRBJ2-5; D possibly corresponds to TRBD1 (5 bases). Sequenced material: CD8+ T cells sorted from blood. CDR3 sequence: CASSPRTRETQYF. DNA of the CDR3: TGTGCCAGCAGCCCCCGGACACGAGAGACCCAGTACTTC.